This T cell receptor (beta chain) is drawn from a study of shared T cell receptors in the human thymus. The CDR3 is 15 residues long. The germline V gene encodes CDR1 MNHNS and CDR2 SASEGT. V shed 3 bases, J shed 3 bases, and the junction held 5 bases outside the gene matches. The repertoire was sequenced with immunoSEQ multiplex PCR; TCRdb's copy has only in-frame clones and lacks some. The table lists some 400,000 clones, around 95% of them singletons, with around 0.018% in the top ten. The sequence came from a human donor. The sequenced sample consisted of thymocytes. This rearrangement joins TRBV6-1 to TRBJ1-5, with 7 bases aligning to TRBD1. The CDR3 loop is CASSDDRVNNQPQHF. DNA of the CDR3: TGTGCCAGCAGTGACGACAGGGTGAACAATCAGCCCCAGCATTTT.